This TCR beta chain was found in a study of T cells in Graves' hyperthyroidism and ophthalmopathy. This clonotype was recorded a few times. This CDR3 region has 16 residues. From germline, CDR1 is MGHDK and CDR2 SYGVNS. The V gene lost 3 bases and the J gene lost 5 bases, with 14 bases spanning the gap. Amplified TCR beta CDR3 regions came from RNA transcripts. HTBI primers were the set used in a first-round RT-PCR of the TCR CDR3. TCRdb passed the multiplex PCR reads through MiXCR, listing each CDR3 protein once. The data show approximately 600,000 distinct CDR3 sequences, approximately 14% seen once.

This chain joins TRBV25-1 and TRBJ1-6; D might be TRBD1 (6 bases). Sequenced material: blood. The source is a woman younger than 45 with Graves' hyperthyroidism that later progressed to Graves' ophthalmopathy. The CDR3 DNA is TGTGCCAGCAGTGACGGACAGCTTAGTCATAATTCACCCCTCCACTTT. The encoded protein is CASSDGQLSHNSPLHF.